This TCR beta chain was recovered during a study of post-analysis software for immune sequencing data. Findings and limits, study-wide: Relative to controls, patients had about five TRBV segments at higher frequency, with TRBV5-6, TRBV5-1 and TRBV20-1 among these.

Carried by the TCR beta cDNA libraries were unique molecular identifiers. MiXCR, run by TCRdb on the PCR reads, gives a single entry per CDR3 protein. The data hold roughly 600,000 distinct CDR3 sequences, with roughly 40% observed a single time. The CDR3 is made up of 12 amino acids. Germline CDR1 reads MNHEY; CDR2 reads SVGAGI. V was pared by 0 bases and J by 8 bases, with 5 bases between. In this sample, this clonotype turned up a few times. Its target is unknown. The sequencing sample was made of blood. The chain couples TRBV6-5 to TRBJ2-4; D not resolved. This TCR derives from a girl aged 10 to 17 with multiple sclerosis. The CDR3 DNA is TGTGCCAGCAGTTACTCGAAGCACATTCAGTACTTC. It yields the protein CASSYSKHIQYF.